The entry below gives a single T cell receptor (beta chain) sequence along with its context. The antigen remains unidentified. J lost 7 bases, V lost 3 bases, and 7 bases had no gene match. Germline CDR1 and CDR2: SGHRS and YFSETQ. CDR3 length: 13 amino acids. This sample is drawn from a study of cytomegalovirus exposure and HLA in healthy donors. Notes on the study in general: Some 17,000 TCR beta sequences were associated with HLA alleles at 0.05 false discovery rate in a later analysis. CMV antigen specificity was confirmed in vitro for a few CMV-associated chains.

The PCR contained 60 Vbeta and 13 Jbeta primers. Assay used: immunoSEQ multiplex PCR; TCRdb lists only in-frame clones, some missing. The table includes about 120,000 clones, around 76% detected once. V usage is TRBV5-1 and J usage is TRBJ2-7; 7 positions match TRBD1. The source is a woman aged 40 to 50 in good health and CMV-seropositive. The sequencing sample was made of PBMCs. In nucleotides, the CDR3 is TGCGCCAGCAGCTACAAGGGGGCGGAGGAGCAGTACTTC. This translates into CASSYKGAEEQYF.